Below, 11 T cell receptor beta chains from the same sample are listed, as sequenced in a study of siplizumab effects on memory and regulatory T cells. Some clones are missing from TCRdb's copy, which holds only in-frame ones; the method was immunoSEQ multiplex PCR. This sample carries more than 60,000 clones, 90% to 97% of them seen once, and the ten largest clones take 0.095%. The sequencing input was naive CD8+ T cells sorted from blood. The receptors stem from a human donor in good health.

The chain recombines TRBV5-4 with TRBJ2-7; D perhaps matches TRBD1 (5 bases). Germline-derived CDR1 and CDR2 are SGHNT and YYREEE (reference sequence). V lost 1 base, J lost 6 bases, and 11 bases lay in between. This CDR3 region has 13 residues. CDR3 coding DNA: TGTGCCAGCAGCTTGTATGAAGGGGTCGAGCAGTACTTC. Its translation: CASSLYEGVEQYF.

This chain connects TRBV4-3 to TRBJ2-7; D may be TRBD1 (6 bases). CDR3 size: 13 residues. The germline V and J ends were trimmed by 2 bases and 6 bases, with 11 bases remaining between them. Germline assignment: CDR1 LGHNA and CDR2 YSLEER. CDR3 bases: TGCGCCAGCAGCCAACTTACAGGGCGCGAGCAGTACTTC. As protein: CASSQLTGREQYF.

The V call is TRBV6-5, the J call TRBJ2-1; 7 bases map to TRBD1. This CDR3 comprises 15 residues. The V gene end was trimmed by 6 bases and the J gene end by 8 bases; junction bases not matched to a gene: 13. CDR1 and CDR2 from the germline V gene are MNHEY and SVGAGI. CDR3 loop: CASSLPRGGDHEQFF. As DNA, the CDR3 is TGTGCCAGCAGCCTCCCGCGAGGGGGCGACCATGAGCAGTTCTTC.

The rearrangement links TRBV25-1 to TRBJ2-5, with 12 nucleotides matching TRBD1. The CDR3 consists of 16 residues. The V gene's germline CDR1 is MGHDK and CDR2 SYGVNS. Unmatched junction bases numbered 7, after V lost 4 bases and J lost 4 bases. Here the CDR3 reads CASSGPGQGAGETQYF. CDR3 nucleotides: TGTGCCAGCAGTGGACCGGGACAGGGGGCAGGAGAGACCCAGTACTTC.

This sequence joins TRBV30 and TRBJ2-1; D ambiguous. Germline CDR1 GTSNPN, CDR2 SVGIG (reference sequence). V dropped 2 bases and J dropped 6 bases, with 11 bases sitting between them. CDR3 size: 13 residues. The CDR3, as DNA: TGTGCCTGGAGTTTGACGGACCCCAATGAGCAGTTCTTC. Encoded protein: CAWSLTDPNEQFF. Supplemented by reference TRBV30 and TRBJ2-1, the full variable domain reads SQTIHQWPATLVQPVGSPLSLECTVEGTSNPNLYWYRQAAGRGLQLLFYSVGIGQISSEVPQNLSASRPQDRQFILSSKKLLLSDSGFYLCAWSLTDPNEQFFGPGTRLTVL.

The chain links TRBV29-1 to TRBJ1-4, with D hard to call. In germline, CDR1 is SQVTM, CDR2 ANQGSEA. This CDR3 spans 11 amino acids. V was shortened by 0 bases and J by 11 bases, with 7 bases between the two germline ends. The CDR3 DNA sequence: TGCAGCGTTGAAGATCGGGAGAAACTGTTTTTT. This codes for CSVEDREKLFF.

The chain combines TRBV15 with TRBJ1-4; D remains unclear. Trimming left V 4 bases short and J 3 bases short, with 9 bases between. The CDR3 is 14 amino acids. Germline CDR1 is LNHNV and CDR2 is YYDKDF (reference sequence). CDR3 coding DNA: TGTGCCACCAGCACGCGGGCAGCTAATGAAAAACTGTTTTTT. The encoded protein is CATSTRAANEKLFF.

The gene calls are TRBV30 and TRBJ2-3; TRBD2 might be the D (7 bases). Germline V gene data show CDR1 as GTSNPN and CDR2 as SVGIG (reference sequence). The CDR3 has 16 residues. Trimming removed 4 bases from V and 2 bases from J, with 19 bases in between. CDR3 protein: CAWNGRAGADTDTQYF. The DNA for the CDR3 is TGTGCCTGGAATGGTCGCGCGGGGGCCGACACAGATACGCAGTATTTT.

Regarding this clone: Other DNA sequences from this sample encode an identical CDR3 as well. The rearrangement uses TRBV7-9 and TRBJ1-4; D is ambiguous. The CDR3 is 16 amino acids. CDR1 and CDR2 from the germline V gene are SEHNR and FQNEAQ (reference sequence). The V gene lost 4 bases and the J gene lost 2 bases, with 14 bases spanning the gap. This chain's CDR3 is CASSYQRVGTNEKLFF. The DNA of the CDR3 is TGTGCCAGCAGCTACCAGCGGGTGGGGACTAATGAAAAACTGTTTTTT.

V and J are TRBV19 and TRBJ1-5; D may be TRBD1 (5 bases). The CDR3 sequence is 14 residues long. Trimming left V 7 bases short and J 5 bases short, with 15 bases between. Germline assignment: CDR1 LNHDA and CDR2 SQIVND (reference sequence). The CDR3 nucleotides are TGTGCCAGTACCATGGGGGGACCTCATCAGCCCCAGCATTTT. It specifies CASTMGGPHQPQHF.

The chain links TRBV9 to TRBJ2-7; 11 bases match TRBD2. J was trimmed by 9 bases and V by 5 bases; bases with no gene match: 13. CDR1 is SGDLS and CDR2 is YYNGEE in the germline V gene. The CDR3 loop spans 15 amino acids. CDR3 DNA: TGTGCCAGCAGTCCACTAGCGGGGGCCGGCGGTTTGCAGTACTTC. Translating it yields CASSPLAGAGGLQYF.